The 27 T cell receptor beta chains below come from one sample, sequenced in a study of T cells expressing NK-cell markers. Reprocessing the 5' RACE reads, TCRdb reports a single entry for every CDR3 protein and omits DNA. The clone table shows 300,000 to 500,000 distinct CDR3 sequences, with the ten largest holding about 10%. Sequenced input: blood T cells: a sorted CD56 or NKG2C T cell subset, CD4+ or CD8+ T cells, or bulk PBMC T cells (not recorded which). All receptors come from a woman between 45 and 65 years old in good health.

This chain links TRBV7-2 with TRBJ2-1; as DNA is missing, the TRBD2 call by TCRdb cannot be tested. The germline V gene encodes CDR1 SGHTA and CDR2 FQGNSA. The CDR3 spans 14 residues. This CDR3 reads CASTVGGGEREQFF. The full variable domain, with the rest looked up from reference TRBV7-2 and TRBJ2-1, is GAGVSQSPSNKVTEKGKDVELRCDPISGHTALYWYRQSLGQGLEFLIYFQGNSAPDKSGLPSDRFSAERTGGSVSTLTIQRTQQEDSAVYLCASTVGGGEREQFFGPGTRLTVL.

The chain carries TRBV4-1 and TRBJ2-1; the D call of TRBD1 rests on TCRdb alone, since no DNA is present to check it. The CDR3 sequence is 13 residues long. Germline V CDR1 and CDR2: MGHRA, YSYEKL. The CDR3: CASRKTGEDEQFF.

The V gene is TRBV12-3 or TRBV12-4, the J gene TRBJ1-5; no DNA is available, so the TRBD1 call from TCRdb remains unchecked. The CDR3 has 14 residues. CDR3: CASKESGLSQPQHF.

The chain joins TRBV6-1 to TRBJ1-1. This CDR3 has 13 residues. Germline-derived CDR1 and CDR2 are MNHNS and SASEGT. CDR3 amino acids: CASTRPVDTEAFF.

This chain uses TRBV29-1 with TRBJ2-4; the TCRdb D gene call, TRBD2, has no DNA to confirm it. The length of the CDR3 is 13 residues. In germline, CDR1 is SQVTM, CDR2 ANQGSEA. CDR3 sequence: CSVGGAGENIQYF.

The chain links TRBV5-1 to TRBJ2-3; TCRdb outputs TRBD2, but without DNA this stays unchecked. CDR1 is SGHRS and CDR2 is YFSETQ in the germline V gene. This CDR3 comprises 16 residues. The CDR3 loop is CASSRGEREDTDTQYF.

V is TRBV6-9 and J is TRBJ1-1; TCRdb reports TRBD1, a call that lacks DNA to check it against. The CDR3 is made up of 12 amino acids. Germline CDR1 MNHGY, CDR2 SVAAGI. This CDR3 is CASPNAGGEAFF.

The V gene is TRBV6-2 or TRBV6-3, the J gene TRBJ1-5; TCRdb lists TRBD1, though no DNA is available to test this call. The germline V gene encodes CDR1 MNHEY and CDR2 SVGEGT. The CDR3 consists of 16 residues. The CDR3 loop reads CASSLRQGSFDQPQHF.

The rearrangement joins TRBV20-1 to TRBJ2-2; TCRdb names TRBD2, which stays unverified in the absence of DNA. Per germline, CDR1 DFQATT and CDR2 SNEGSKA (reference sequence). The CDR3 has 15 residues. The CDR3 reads CSAGGVAGETGELFF.

CDR3: CASNLDRGQTQYF. The chain couples TRBV7-2 to TRBJ2-5; the D call from TCRdb, TRBD1, cannot be confirmed without DNA. Germline loops: CDR1 SGHTA, CDR2 FQGNSA. The CDR3 has 13 amino acids. The variable domain in full, with the rest retrieved from reference TRBV7-2 and TRBJ2-5, is GAGVSQSPSNKVTEKGKDVELRCDPISGHTALYWYRQSLGQGLEFLIYFQGNSAPDKSGLPSDRFSAERTGGSVSTLTIQRTQQEDSAVYLCASNLDRGQTQYFGPGTRLLVL.

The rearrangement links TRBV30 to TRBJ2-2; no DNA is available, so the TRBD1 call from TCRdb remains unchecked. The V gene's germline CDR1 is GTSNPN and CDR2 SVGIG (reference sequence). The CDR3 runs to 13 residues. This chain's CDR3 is CASRGHNTGELFF.

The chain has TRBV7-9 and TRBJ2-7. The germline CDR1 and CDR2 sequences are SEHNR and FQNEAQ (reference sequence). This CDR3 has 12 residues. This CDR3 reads CASYGVGYEQYF.

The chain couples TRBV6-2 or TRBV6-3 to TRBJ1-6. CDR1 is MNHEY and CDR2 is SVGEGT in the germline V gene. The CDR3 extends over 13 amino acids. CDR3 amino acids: CASSNGSNSPLHF.

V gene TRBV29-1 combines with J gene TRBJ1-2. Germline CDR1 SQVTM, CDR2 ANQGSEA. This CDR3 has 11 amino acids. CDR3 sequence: CSVALHDGYTF.

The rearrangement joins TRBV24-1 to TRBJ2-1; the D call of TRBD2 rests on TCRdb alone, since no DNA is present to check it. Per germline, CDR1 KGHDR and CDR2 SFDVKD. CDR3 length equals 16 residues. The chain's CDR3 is CATSDLASGNYNEQFF.

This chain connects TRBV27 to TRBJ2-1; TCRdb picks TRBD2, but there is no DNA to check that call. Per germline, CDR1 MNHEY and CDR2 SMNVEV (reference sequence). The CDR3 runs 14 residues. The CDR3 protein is CASSRGGALDEQFF.

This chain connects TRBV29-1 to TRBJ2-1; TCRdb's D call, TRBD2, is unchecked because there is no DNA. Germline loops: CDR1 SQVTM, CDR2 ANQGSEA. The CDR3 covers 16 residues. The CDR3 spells CSVEGREGVRYNEQFF.

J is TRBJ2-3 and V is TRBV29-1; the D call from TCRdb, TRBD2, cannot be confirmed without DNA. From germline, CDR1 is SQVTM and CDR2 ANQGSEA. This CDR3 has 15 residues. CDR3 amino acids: CSVRTSGSRSDTQYF.

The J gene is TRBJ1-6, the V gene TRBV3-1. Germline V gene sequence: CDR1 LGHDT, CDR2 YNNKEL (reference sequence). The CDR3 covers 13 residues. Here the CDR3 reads CASSGLDNSPLHF.

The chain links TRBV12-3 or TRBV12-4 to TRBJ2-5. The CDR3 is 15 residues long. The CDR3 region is CASSLSGRPPETQYF.

CDR3 protein: CSARDLGGVETQYF. This rearrangement joins TRBV20-1 to TRBJ2-5; the TRBD1 assignment by TCRdb is unverifiable without DNA. The CDR3 consists of 14 residues. The germline V gene encodes CDR1 DFQATT and CDR2 SNEGSKA (reference sequence).

The CDR3 sequence: CASRVGASGDEQFF. The gene calls are TRBV5-1 and TRBJ2-1; TCRdb names TRBD2, which stays unverified in the absence of DNA. The CDR3 runs 14 residues. The germline V gene encodes CDR1 SGHRS and CDR2 YFSETQ.

This CDR3 reads CASSPGWESKAFF. The chain links TRBV12-3 or TRBV12-4 to TRBJ1-1; TCRdb returns TRBD1, unconfirmable since there is no DNA. The CDR3 contains 13 residues.

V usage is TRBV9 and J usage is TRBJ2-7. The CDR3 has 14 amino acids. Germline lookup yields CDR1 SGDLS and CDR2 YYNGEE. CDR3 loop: CASSVAPTQDEQYF.

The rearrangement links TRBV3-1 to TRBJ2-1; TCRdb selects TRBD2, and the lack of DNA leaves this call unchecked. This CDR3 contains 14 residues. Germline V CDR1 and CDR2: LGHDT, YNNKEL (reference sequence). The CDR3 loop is CASSLEGGPHEQFF.

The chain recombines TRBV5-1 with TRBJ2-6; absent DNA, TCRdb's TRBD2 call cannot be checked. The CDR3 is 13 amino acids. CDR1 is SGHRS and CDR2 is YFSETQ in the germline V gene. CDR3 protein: CASSPSGLNVLTF. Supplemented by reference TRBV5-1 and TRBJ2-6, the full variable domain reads KAGVTQTPRYLIKTRGQQVTLSCSPISGHRSVSWYQQTPGQGLQFLFEYFSETQRNKGNFPGRFSGRQFSNSRSEMNVSTLELGDSALYLCASSPSGLNVLTFGAGSRLTVL.

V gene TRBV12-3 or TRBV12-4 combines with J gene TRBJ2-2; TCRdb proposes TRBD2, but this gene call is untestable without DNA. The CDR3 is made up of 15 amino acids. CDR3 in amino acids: CASSGTSGSTGELFF.